These T cell receptor beta chains were read from a single sample in a study of T cells in Graves' hyperthyroidism and ophthalmopathy. In TCRdb, the multiplex PCR reads were re-called with MiXCR into one record per CDR3 protein. Altogether around 600,000 distinct CDR3 sequences are present, 45% being singletons, with the ten largest covering about 7%. Sequences were obtained from peripheral blood or thyroid tissue (not recorded which). The origin of the receptors is an adult man with Graves' disease, either hyperthyroidism or ophthalmopathy (not recorded which). The CDR3 runs from the conserved cysteine through the conserved F or W. The order of the fields is CDR3 protein, CDR3 DNA, D gene, clone size, V gene, CDR3 length, J gene. The D gene is left open where the match is weak. Clone size is given for some rows only: seen once, a few or many times, or a class if the clone is expanded.

CDR3: CSVERDSPYEQYF
DNA: TGCAGCGTTGAGCGGGACAGTCCTTACGAGCAGTACTTC
D: -
size: many
V: TRBV29-1
length: 13
J: TRBJ2-7

CDR3: CATGGGSYGYTF
DNA: TGCGCTACCGGGGGGGGGAGCTATGGCTACACCTTC
D: -
size: -
V: TRBV7-2
length: 12
J: TRBJ1-2

CDR3: CATWQGNTEAFF
DNA: TGTGCCACCTGGCAGGGGAACACTGAAGCTTTCTTT
D: -
size: many
V: TRBV10-3
length: 12
J: TRBJ1-1

CDR3: CASSSPDRRRGYTF
DNA: TGTGCCAGCAGTTCACCGGACAGAAGGAGGGGCTACACCTTC
D: -
size: few
V: TRBV12-3/TRBV12-4
length: 14
J: TRBJ1-2

CDR3: CSAEDSSFLSNQPQHF
DNA: TGCAGTGCAGAGGACAGCTCTTTTCTTAGCAATCAGCCCCAGCATTTT
D: -
size: -
V: TRBV20-1
length: 16
J: TRBJ1-5

CDR3: CSVEVGAPRAFF
DNA: TGCAGCGTTGAGGTGGGGGCGCCCAGAGCTTTCTTT
D: -
size: -
V: TRBV29-1
length: 12
J: TRBJ1-1

CDR3: CASSVSQGTYGYTF
DNA: TGTGCCAGCAGCGTTTCACAGGGGACCTATGGCTACACCTTC
D: TRBD1
size: -
V: TRBV7-9
length: 14
J: TRBJ1-2

CDR3: CSQDPPGDGETQYF
DNA: TGCAGCCAAGATCCCCCGGGCGATGGTGAGACCCAGTACTTC
D: -
size: -
V: TRBV29-1
length: 14
J: TRBJ2-5

CDR3: CAISDLAGKSSYEQYF
DNA: TGTGCCATCAGTGATCTAGCGGGGAAGAGCTCCTACGAGCAGTACTTC
D: TRBD2
size: few
V: TRBV10-3
length: 16
J: TRBJ2-7

CDR3: CASSSGLVDRRDYEQYF
DNA: TGTGCCAGCAGCTCTGGCCTTGTGGACAGAAGAGACTACGAGCAGTACTTC
D: -
size: -
V: TRBV7-9
length: 17
J: TRBJ2-7

CDR3: CASSFAGGGNQPQYF
DNA: TGTGCCAGCAGTTTTGCGGGTGGCGGGAATCAGCCCCAGTACTTC
D: -
size: -
V: TRBV12-1
length: 15
J: TRBJ2-5

CDR3: CASSRMDNKEAFF
DNA: TGCGCCAGCAGCCGAATGGACAACAAAGAAGCTTTCTTT
D: -
size: -
V: TRBV7-9
length: 13
J: TRBJ1-1

CDR3: CSVVGGRSYEQYF
DNA: TGCAGCGTCGTGGGCGGGAGATCCTACGAGCAGTACTTC
D: TRBD2
size: -
V: TRBV29-1
length: 13
J: TRBJ2-7

CDR3: CSVGDGVQETQYF
DNA: TGCAGCGTTGGCGACGGGGTACAAGAGACCCAGTACTTC
D: -
size: -
V: TRBV29-1
length: 13
J: TRBJ2-5

CDR3: CATSYFQGRPPWGYGYTF
DNA: TGTGCCACCAGTTACTTCCAGGGCAGACCCCCATGGGGCTATGGCTACACCTTC
D: -
size: -
V: TRBV24-1
length: 18
J: TRBJ1-2

CDR3: CARTGVIDSPLHF
DNA: TGTGCTAGAACCGGGGTTATTGATTCACCCCTCCACTTT
D: -
size: -
V: TRBV2
length: 13
J: TRBJ1-6

CDR3: CSSPSGSAAQNTEAFF
DNA: TGCAGCAGCCCTTCCGGGAGCGCGGCTCAAAACACTGAAGCTTTCTTT
D: -
size: once
V: TRBV29-1
length: 16
J: TRBJ1-1

CDR3: CASSGTGTDSYEQYF
DNA: TGTGCCAGCAGCGGCACCGGGACGGACTCCTACGAGCAGTACTTC
D: -
size: -
V: TRBV6-5
length: 15
J: TRBJ2-7